These 27 T cell receptor beta chains originate from one sample sequenced in a study of blood T cell repertoires in COVID-19. Assay used: immunoSEQ multiplex PCR; TCRdb lists only in-frame clones, some missing. The profile shows fewer than 700,000 clones, about 88% of them singletons. Sequenced material: peripheral blood. These receptors all stem from a woman aged 50 to 60 with COVID-19, enrolled during active disease.

This rearrangement joins TRBV9 to TRBJ2-2; D not resolved. CDR3 length equals 16 residues. Looked up from germline, CDR1 is SGDLS and CDR2 is YYNGEE. V lost 0 bases, J lost 0 bases, and 9 bases lay in between. CDR3 nucleotides: TGTGCCAGCAGCGTAGCTTCCAGTCCGAACACCGGGGAGCTGTTTTTT. Translated: CASSVASSPNTGELFF.

The chain recombines TRBV5-8 with TRBJ1-6; TRBD1 agrees at 8 bases. The CDR3 contains 19 residues. CDR1 and CDR2 from the germline V gene are SGHTS and YDEGEE. The ends lost 4 bases at V and 0 bases at J; junction bases unmatched: 12. The CDR3 sequence: CASSVWTGPSGSYNSPLHF. DNA of the CDR3: TGTGCCAGCAGCGTGTGGACAGGGCCCTCGGGCTCCTATAATTCACCCCTCCACTTT.

Of note for this clone: One junction end does not reproduce the germline sequence, and a read error may be involved. The rearrangement links TRBV20-1 to TRBJ1-2, with 12 bases aligning to TRBD1. Germline-derived CDR1 and CDR2 are DFQATT and SNEGSKA (reference sequence). The CDR3 spans 11 residues. The CDR3 DNA reads TGCAGTGCTGGCGGGACAGGGGGCGCCTCCTTC. As protein: CSAGGTGGASF.

The genes are TRBV6-2 or TRBV6-3 and TRBJ1-2, with D uncertain. Trimming left V 6 bases short and J 4 bases short, with 18 bases between. Germline V gene data show CDR1 as MNHEY and CDR2 as SVGEGT. The CDR3 spans 15 residues. The CDR3 DNA follows: TGTGCCAGCAGCCCCCCCTTGGGAGACGGCTATGGCTACACCTTC. Its translation is CASSPPLGDGYGYTF.

The V gene is TRBV3-1 (or the pseudogene TRBV3-2), the J gene TRBJ1-1, with TRBD1 matching 7 bases. With V trimmed by 8 bases and J by 7 bases, 7 bases remained unmatched. Germline lookup yields CDR1 LGHDT and CDR2 YNNKEL (reference sequence). The CDR3 length is 12 residues. CDR3 bases: TGTGCCAGCTCCGACAGGGAATTTGAAGCTTTCTTT. Its protein product is CASSDREFEAFF.

This rearrangement joins TRBV28 to TRBJ2-1; D is perhaps TRBD2 (7 bases). From germline, CDR1 is MDHEN and CDR2 SYDVKM. The length of the CDR3 is 15 residues. V was pared by 6 bases and J by 5 bases, with 17 bases between. The CDR3 loop is CASSPRGAFNNEQFF. The CDR3 nucleotides read TGTGCCAGCAGCCCACGGGGGGCCTTCAACAATGAGCAGTTCTTC.

The chain is built from TRBV10-3 and TRBJ1-1; D is ambiguous. The CDR3 is 13 amino acids. V dropped 3 bases and J dropped 1 base, with 6 bases sitting between them. The germline V gene encodes CDR1 ENHRY and CDR2 SYGVKD. CDR3 nucleotides: TGTGCCATCAGTGAAGAGAGGAACACTGAAGCTTTCTTT. This gives the protein CAISEERNTEAFF.

This chain links TRBV6-2 or TRBV6-3 with TRBJ1-3; TRBD1 matches at 7 bases. The CDR3 totals 17 residues. In germline, CDR1 is MNHEY, CDR2 SVGEGT. Trimming removed 4 bases from V and 3 bases from J; junction bases left unmatched: 12. The CDR3 sequence: CASSSLGQSKGGNTIYF. CDR3 bases: TGTGCCAGCAGTTCCCTGGGACAGTCTAAAGGTGGAAACACCATATATTTT.

The rearrangement uses TRBV19 and TRBJ1-5; weak D call: TRBD1 (5 bases). The CDR3 totals 15 residues. The germline V and J ends were trimmed by 6 bases and 6 bases, with 18 bases remaining between them. Germline V CDR1 and CDR2: LNHDA, SQIVND (reference sequence). CDR3 sequence: CASRSTGGEGQPQHF. DNA of the CDR3: TGTGCCAGTAGATCAACGGGGGGGGAAGGTCAGCCCCAGCATTTT.

The chain carries TRBV5-1 and TRBJ1-2, with TRBD1 identical over 7 bases. Germline trimming cut 5 bases from V and 6 bases from J; bases unmatched to any gene: 7. Germline V CDR1 and CDR2: SGHRS, YFSETQ. The CDR3 has 13 residues. The CDR3 protein is CASRSTGEDGYTF. The CDR3 DNA sequence: TGCGCCAGCAGATCCACAGGGGAGGATGGCTACACCTTC.

With respect to this clone: Other DNA sequences in this specimen translate into the identical CDR3. This sequence joins TRBV11-2 and TRBJ1-1; possible D gene TRBD1, 6 bases. The V end lost 3 bases, the J end lost 1 base, and 9 bases lay between the germline ends. This CDR3 is 14 amino acids long. Germline-derived CDR1 and CDR2 are SGHAT and FQNNGV. The CDR3, as DNA: TGTGCCAGCAGCTTGGGCAGGGGGAACACTGAAGCTTTCTTT. This codes for CASSLGRGNTEAFF.

The chain couples TRBV19 to TRBJ2-4, with 10 bases fitting TRBD1. V shed 3 bases and J 1 base; nucleotides not matched to a gene: 12. CDR1 LNHDA and CDR2 SQIVND come from the germline V gene (reference sequence). The CDR3 covers 19 residues. For the CDR3, the DNA is TGTGCCAGTAGTATGTTCTCCGGACAGGGGGAGAGGGCCAAAAACATTCAGTACTTC. This translates into CASSMFSGQGERAKNIQYF.

This sequence joins TRBV18 and TRBJ1-3; no definite D call. There are 16 residues in the CDR3. Germline V lookup: CDR1 KGHSH, CDR2 LQKENI. V lost 6 bases, J lost 4 bases, and 19 bases lay in between. CDR3 amino acids: CASSLFGEAFGNTIYF. The CDR3 DNA is TGTGCCAGCTCCCTTTTCGGGGAGGCTTTCGGAAACACCATATATTTT.

The rearrangement uses TRBV27 and TRBJ2-1; 9 positions match TRBD1. This CDR3 spans 15 amino acids. Trimming cost V 3 bases and J 0 bases; bases outside gene matches: 0. Germline V gene data show CDR1 as MNHEY and CDR2 as SMNVEV (reference sequence). The CDR3 loop is CASSLTGGSYNEQFF. The CDR3 coding sequence is TGTGCCAGCAGTTTGACAGGGGGCTCCTACAATGAGCAGTTCTTC.

The chain has TRBV25-1 and TRBJ2-7, with no clear D. CDR1 and CDR2 (germline): MGHDK, SYGVNS. The CDR3 has 11 residues. Trimming took off 1 base at V and 7 bases at J, with 5 bases between the two ends. The CDR3 spells CASSESVEQYF. CDR3 in DNA: TGTGCCAGCAGTGAATCTGTTGAGCAGTACTTC.

The chain couples TRBV9 to TRBJ2-2; 8 bases fit TRBD1. Germline V gene lookup returns CDR1 SGDLS and CDR2 YYNGEE. J was trimmed by 7 bases and V by 0 bases; bases with no gene match: 2. The CDR3 has 14 residues. The CDR3 DNA reads as TGTGCCAGCAGCGTAGTAACAGGGGGCGGGGAGCTGTTTTTT. As protein: CASSVVTGGGELFF.

The V call is TRBV30, the J call TRBJ1-1; no reliable D call. Germline loops: CDR1 GTSNPN, CDR2 SVGIG (reference sequence). Trimming cost V 4 bases and J 5 bases, with 8 bases left between them. The CDR3 sequence is 11 residues long. The CDR3 is CAWISVTEAFF. DNA of the CDR3: TGTGCCTGGATATCGGTAACTGAAGCTTTCTTT.

This clone is a singleton in its sample. This chain connects TRBV29-1 to TRBJ1-4; 12 bases match TRBD1. Germline V gene data show CDR1 as SQVTM and CDR2 as ANQGSEA. V trimming: 4 bases; J trimming: 1 base; junction bases outside the gene matches: 4. The CDR3 spans 16 residues. The CDR3 DNA follows: TGCAGCGTTGGGGACAGGGGGCAAGGAACTAATGAAAAACTGTTTTTT. It codes for CSVGDRGQGTNEKLFF.

CDR3 bases: TGTGCCACCCTTGACTCCCGGAGCACAGATACGCAGTATTTT. The encoded protein is CATLDSRSTDTQYF. This chain links TRBV5-8 with TRBJ2-3; no reliable D call. Trimming took 9 bases from V and 0 from J, leaving 14 bases between them. Germline V lookup: CDR1 SGHTS, CDR2 YDEGEE. The CDR3 totals 14 residues.

The chain joins TRBV2 to TRBJ1-1; TRBD1 might be the D (6 bases). The V gene's germline CDR1 is SNHLY and CDR2 FYNNEI. The CDR3 runs to 14 residues. Trimming pared 5 bases from V and 5 bases from J, leaving 15 bases between. CDR3 nucleotide sequence: TGTGCCAGCAGTCCTACAGGGACGGTAACTGAAGCTTTCTTT. Its translation is CASSPTGTVTEAFF.

The rearrangement links TRBV5-4 to TRBJ2-7; 13 bases map to TRBD2. The V and J ends lost 4 bases and 1 base, in that order; junction bases with no gene match: 11. The CDR3 is 18 residues long. Germline loops: CDR1 SGHNT, CDR2 YYREEE (reference sequence). CDR3 in amino acids: CASSGGGGLAGDSYEQYF. The DNA for the CDR3 is TGTGCCAGCAGCGGCGGGGGTGGACTAGCGGGGGATTCCTACGAGCAGTACTTC. Full variable domain (remainder filled in from reference TRBV5-4 and TRBJ2-7): ETGVTQSPTHLIKTRGQQVTLRCSSQSGHNTVSWYQQALGQGPQFIFQYYREEENGRGNFPPRFSGLQFPNYSSELNVNALELDDSALYLCASSGGGGLAGDSYEQYFGPGTRLTVT.

This chain uses TRBV7-2 with TRBJ2-1; D is ambiguous. Trimming removed 2 bases at V and 6 bases at J, with 11 bases between. CDR3 length: 14 amino acids. Germline V gene data show CDR1 as SGHTA and CDR2 as FQGNSA. The CDR3 reads CASSLFKQPNEQFF. As DNA, the CDR3 is TGTGCCAGCAGCTTATTCAAACAGCCCAATGAGCAGTTCTTC.

The V and J genes are TRBV5-6 and TRBJ1-2; D perhaps matches TRBD1 (5 bases). Deletions cut 0 bases from V and 8 bases from J, with 14 bases between. Germline lookup yields CDR1 SGHDT and CDR2 YYEEEE. The CDR3 is 14 residues long. The CDR3 DNA sequence: TGTGCCAGCAGCTTGGGACAGACGTTTGGCGGCTACACCTTC. This encodes CASSLGQTFGGYTF.

The table lists this clone with a few counts. The chain has TRBV2 and TRBJ1-5; TRBD1 matches at 8 bases. The germline gives CDR1 SNHLY, CDR2 FYNNEI. Germline trimming cut 8 bases from V and 5 bases from J; bases unmatched to any gene: 5. This CDR3 comprises 13 residues. The CDR3 DNA follows: TGTGCCAGCGGACAGGGTATCGATCAGCCCCAGCATTTT. It is translated as CASGQGIDQPQHF. The full variable domain, rest sourced from reference TRBV2 and TRBJ1-5, is EPEVTQTPSHQVTQMGQEVILRCVPISNHLYFYWYRQILGQKVEFLVSFYNNEISEKSEIFDDQFSVERPDGSNFTLKIRSTKLEDSAMYFCASGQGIDQPQHFGDGTRLSIL.

The rearrangement links TRBV6-5 to TRBJ2-5; a weak D match, TRBD2 (6 bases). Germline-derived CDR1 and CDR2 are MNHEY and SVGAGI. The CDR3 is 14 residues long. V dropped 6 bases and J dropped 6 bases, with 17 bases sitting between them. The CDR3 sequence is CASSLPGDPQTQYF. The CDR3 nucleotides read TGTGCCAGCAGCCTTCCGGGGGACCCACAGACCCAGTACTTC.

On this clone: This sample includes further DNA sequences coding for the same CDR3. The chain carries TRBV27 and TRBJ1-5; TRBD1 matches at 8 bases. This CDR3 comprises 14 residues. CDR1 is MNHEY, CDR2 SMNVEV, per germline (reference sequence). With V trimmed by 5 bases and J by 3 bases, 3 bases remained unmatched. The DNA of the CDR3 is TGTGCCAGCAGTCCCCAGGGGGCCAATCAGCCCCAGCATTTT. The encoded protein is CASSPQGANQPQHF.

The chain couples TRBV28 to TRBJ1-1; D call uncertain. CDR1 and CDR2 from the germline V gene are MDHEN and SYDVKM. The CDR3 length is 12 residues. The V end lost 7 bases, the J end lost 5 bases, and 11 bases lay between the germline ends. For the CDR3, the DNA is TGTGCCAGCACCATGTGGAGAACTGAAGCTTTCTTT. It yields the protein CASTMWRTEAFF.